The 3 T cell receptor beta chains below were found in one sample sequenced in a study of T cell responses to AZD1222 COVID-19 vaccine. Repertoires were generated with immunoSEQ multiplex PCR, while TCRdb's copy carries only in-frame clones and drops some. The table includes 200,000 or so clones, roughly 91% detected once. Sample: peripheral blood, taken on day 0 of MenACWY control vaccination. Receptors were obtained from an adult in good health.

Concerning this clone itself: The sample carries other DNA sequences with the same CDR3. This chain uses TRBV7-9 with TRBJ2-5; 7 nucleotides align to TRBD1. Germline lookup yields CDR1 SEHNR and CDR2 FQNEAQ (reference sequence). With 5 bases clipped from V and 5 bases from J, the junction kept 5 bases outside the gene matches. The CDR3 extends over 13 amino acids. DNA for the CDR3: TGTGCCAGCAGCCGAACAGGGGAGGAGACCCAGTACTTC. Its protein product is CASSRTGEETQYF. The full variable domain, rest sourced from reference TRBV7-9 and TRBJ2-5, is DTGVSQNPRHKITKRGQNVTFRCDPISEHNRLYWYRQTLGQGPEFLTYFQNEAQLEKSRLLSDRFSAERPKGSFSTLEIQRTEQGDSAMYLCASSRTGEETQYFGPGTRLLVL.

The CDR3 loop is CASSPSSGQVNSPLHF. DNA of the CDR3: TGTGCCAGCAGCCCTAGCTCGGGACAGGTCAATTCACCCCTCCACTTT. The chain carries TRBV7-6 and TRBJ1-6; 8 positions agree with TRBD1. This CDR3 spans 16 amino acids. The J segment lost 7 bases and the V segment lost 5 bases, leaving 10 bases of the junction unmatched. Per the germline V gene, CDR1 is SGHVS and CDR2 is FNYEAQ.

Note on this clone: Other DNA sequences of this sample code for an identical CDR3. This rearrangement joins TRBV19 to TRBJ1-5; D remains unclear. Per germline, CDR1 LNHDA and CDR2 SQIVND (reference sequence). This CDR3 comprises 15 residues. Trimming shortened V by 3 bases and J by 0 bases, and 9 bases separated the two germline ends. CDR3 sequence (DNA): TGTGCCAGTAGTATTGGAGGCGTTAGCAATCAGCCCCAGCATTTT. The encoded protein is CASSIGGVSNQPQHF.